Below, 9 T cell receptor beta chains from the same sample are listed, as sequenced in a study of shared clonotypes between healthy human individuals. CD8 cells classed as naive were CD45RO-negative and positively selected for CCR7, excluding terminally differentiated effector memory CD45RA+ cells. Assay used: immunoSEQ multiplex PCR; TCRdb lists only in-frame clones, some missing. There are about 820,000 clones in the sample; 80% to 95% occur only once, and less than 25% lies in the top ten. What was sequenced was naive CD8+ T cells sorted from blood. The receptors were gathered from a man younger than 45 in good health.

This clone has only one observation. The chain couples TRBV7-6 to TRBJ2-1; D gene unclear. Trimming cost V 5 bases and J 8 bases, with 10 bases left between them. Germline V gene sequence: CDR1 SGHVS, CDR2 FNYEAQ. The length of the CDR3 is 12 residues. CDR3 nucleotide sequence: TGTGCCAGCAGCCAGAATATAGATGAGCAGTTCTTC. Translated: CASSQNIDEQFF.

J is TRBJ2-7 and V is TRBV18, with D tentatively TRBD1 or TRBD2 (5 bases each). The CDR3 is made up of 15 amino acids. Trimming took 1 base from V and 4 from J, leaving 14 bases between them. Germline CDR1 KGHSH, CDR2 LQKENI. DNA for the CDR3: TGTGCCAGCTCACCACGGGACCATACATCATACGAGCAGTACTTC. Translated: CASSPRDHTSYEQYF.

The genes are TRBV4-1 and TRBJ2-7, with TRBD1 as a possible D gene (5 bases). V was trimmed by 1 base and J by 0 bases, leaving 10 bases between them. In germline, CDR1 is MGHRA, CDR2 YSYEKL. This CDR3 is 15 amino acids long. Here the CDR3 DNA reads TGCGCCAGCAGCCAAGTTCAGGGCTACTCCTACGAGCAGTACTTC. Amino acids: CASSQVQGYSYEQYF.

The rearrangement joins TRBV27 to TRBJ2-7; D is perhaps TRBD2 (6 bases). The V end lost 6 bases, the J end lost 0 bases, and 15 bases lay between the germline ends. This CDR3 has 15 residues. Per the germline V gene, CDR1 is MNHEY and CDR2 is SMNVEV (reference sequence). The CDR3 protein is CASRPWGLDSYEQYF. The CDR3 DNA sequence: TGTGCCAGCAGACCATGGGGACTGGACTCCTACGAGCAGTACTTC.

The chain uses TRBV29-1 and TRBJ2-1; TRBD2 matches at 7 bases. V lost 4 bases, J lost 0 bases, and 3 bases stayed unmatched. This CDR3 contains 14 residues. Germline CDR1 and CDR2: SQVTM and ANQGSEA. The chain's CDR3 is CSVASSGSYNEQFF. The CDR3 DNA reads as TGCAGCGTTGCCTCTAGCGGCTCCTACAATGAGCAGTTCTTC.

J is TRBJ2-2 and V is TRBV7-2; 8 bases are a match to TRBD1. CDR3 size: 19 residues. V lost 1 base to trimming and J lost 3 bases; unmatched junction nucleotides: 13. The germline V gene encodes CDR1 SGHTA and CDR2 FQGNSA. The chain's CDR3 is CASSLDGQGRFGDTGELFF. The DNA of the CDR3 is TGTGCCAGCAGCTTAGACGGACAGGGAAGGTTCGGTGACACCGGGGAGCTGTTTTTT. Supplemented by reference TRBV7-2 and TRBJ2-2, the full variable domain reads GAGVSQSPSNKVTEKGKDVELRCDPISGHTALYWYRQSLGQGLEFLIYFQGNSAPDKSGLPSDRFSAERTGGSVSTLTIQRTQQEDSAVYLCASSLDGQGRFGDTGELFFGEGSRLTVL.

The rearrangement joins TRBV7-6 to TRBJ1-1; D unclear. This CDR3 region has 14 residues. Germline assignment: CDR1 SGHVS and CDR2 FNYEAQ. V was trimmed by 5 bases and J by 1 base, leaving 11 bases between them. The CDR3 reads CASSPRGTNTEAFF. As DNA, the CDR3 is TGTGCCAGCAGCCCACGCGGCACGAACACTGAAGCTTTCTTT.

The genes are TRBV4-1 and TRBJ2-1, with 8 bases fitting TRBD1. The germline gives CDR1 MGHRA, CDR2 YSYEKL. The CDR3 runs 16 residues. Germline trimming cut 0 bases from V and 7 bases from J; bases unmatched to any gene: 8. CDR3 sequence (DNA): TGCGCCAGCAGCCAAGAGGGCAGGGGGCTGGCAAATGAGCAGTTCTTC. It specifies CASSQEGRGLANEQFF.

In this sample, this clone turned up once. The rearrangement uses TRBV7-6 and TRBJ2-2; D call uncertain. Germline-derived CDR1 and CDR2 are SGHVS and FNYEAQ. Trimming pared 11 bases from V and 2 bases from J, leaving 27 bases between. The CDR3 loop spans 18 amino acids. The CDR3 DNA sequence: TGTGCCCCCAACCCCCGGGTTGGACCAAACCCTAACACCGGGGAGCTGTTTTTT. As protein: CAPNPRVGPNPNTGELFF.